This TCR beta chain was captured by sequencing in a study of blood T cell repertoires in COVID-19. About the study: COVID-19 samples collected from the United States, Italy and Spain covered acute and convalescent phases.

V was cut by 3 bases and J by 2 bases, with 8 bases left in between. The CDR3 contains 14 residues. Germline-derived CDR1 and CDR2 are LNHDA and SQIVND (reference sequence). In the authors' workflow: The authors estimated nucleated cell counts from reference gene primer amplification. Sequencing was performed with immunoSEQ multiplex PCR; in TCRdb, only in-frame clones are kept and a portion is missing. That table is the source of V, J and clone size, and D and trimming were worked out from the DNA. Seen here are about 52,000 clones, 89% observed once, and the top ten hold roughly 10%. The chain combines TRBV19 with TRBJ1-3; no definite D call. The sequenced material came from peripheral blood. This TCR was recovered from a man older than 75 with active or convalescent COVID-19. In nucleotides, the CDR3 is TGTGCCAGTAGTATCTCAGAACCTGGAAACACCATATATTTT. Its protein product is CASSISEPGNTIYF.